A single sample gave rise to the 26 T cell receptor beta chains below, sequenced in a study of shared clonotypes between healthy human individuals (dated by TCRdb to 2018 to 2021). For the CD8 naive samples, CD45RO-negative cells were positively selected for CCR7, yielding a CD45RA+CCR7+ population from which TemRA cells were excluded. Receptor amplification or capture employed the immunoSEQ multiplex PCR assay. TCRdb limited this immuneACCESS table to in-frame rearrangements with V and J called. A share of clones is missing; checked studies link under half to unresolved V genes, and the rest is unexplained. The sample table contains about 2.1 million clones; only one count was recorded for 85% to 95% of them. The ten largest clones take up over 1.5% of the sample. Sequencing input: naive CD8+ T cells from PBMCs. The sample's cell subset or site, from its label and the paper: CD45RA+CCR7+. These receptor sequences come from a young man in good health. Some clones in this sample may be carry-over from other donors' samples.

The table lists this clone with a few counts. This CDR3 reads CAISDPTGDTEAFF. In DNA form, the CDR3 reads TGTGCCATCAGTGACCCGACAGGGGACACTGAAGCTTTCTTT. The chain recombines TRBV10-3 with TRBJ1-1; 8 bases match TRBD1. V dropped 3 bases and J dropped 3; count of bases not matched to a gene: 3. This CDR3 comprises 14 residues. Germline-derived CDR1 and CDR2 are ENHRY and SYGVKD.

The count of this clone is one. J is TRBJ2-1 and V is TRBV9; D gene ambiguous. The CDR3 sequence is 12 residues long. Trimming pared 4 bases from V and 6 bases from J, leaving 8 bases between. Germline values: CDR1 SGDLS, CDR2 YYNGEE. For the CDR3, the DNA is TGTGCCAGCAGCCCCTCGACCAATGAGCAGTTCTTC. Its protein is CASSPSTNEQFF.

This sequence joins TRBV7-9 and TRBJ2-7; TRBD1 agrees at 8 bases. CDR1 and CDR2 (germline): SEHNR, FQNEAQ (reference sequence). CDR3 length: 15 amino acids. Trimming at V came to 4 bases and at J to 2 bases, leaving 7 bases not matched to a gene. This chain's CDR3 is CASSWGTGPTYEQYF. Here the CDR3 DNA reads TGTGCCAGCAGCTGGGGGACAGGACCCACCTACGAGCAGTACTTC.

With regard to this clone: The junction and the germline gene differ at one end; a read error may be behind it. The chain couples TRBV6-5 to TRBJ1-1; D gene uncertain. Germline values: CDR1 MNHEY, CDR2 SVGAGI. This CDR3 comprises 15 residues. CDR3 region: CASNYARTLNTEAFF. CDR3 bases: TGTGCCAGCAATTACGCGCGAACCCTGAACACTGAAGCTTTCTTT.

J is TRBJ2-2 and V is TRBV14; no firm D call. The length of the CDR3 is 16 residues. V dropped 0 bases and J dropped 5 bases, with 13 bases sitting between them. Germline CDR1 and CDR2: SGHDN and FVKESK. The CDR3 sequence is CASSQDLATMTGELFF. The CDR3 region has the DNA TGTGCCAGCAGCCAAGATCTGGCCACGATGACCGGGGAGCTGTTTTTT.

The V gene is TRBV9, the J gene TRBJ2-3, with 10 bases fitting TRBD2. Trimming cost V 4 bases and J 4 bases; bases outside gene matches: 6. The CDR3 extends over 15 amino acids. Germline loops: CDR1 SGDLS, CDR2 YYNGEE. For the CDR3, the DNA is TGTGCCAGCAGCAAAGGGACTAGCGACTCAGATACGCAGTATTTT. It encodes CASSKGTSDSDTQYF.

A remark on this clone: This same CDR3 is encoded by further DNA sequences in the sample. The CDR3 region is CASSFPGSGNTIYF. The CDR3 DNA sequence: TGTGCCAGCAGTTTCCCCGGCTCTGGAAACACCATATATTTT. The V and J genes are TRBV28 and TRBJ1-3; D gene unclear. The CDR3 runs 14 residues. The V end was cut by 3 bases, the J end by 0 bases, with 6 bases between. CDR1 is MDHEN, CDR2 SYDVKM, per germline.

This clone was picked up many times. This chain uses TRBV30 with TRBJ2-1; 10 bases are shared with TRBD1. Germline values: CDR1 GTSNPN, CDR2 SVGIG (reference sequence). This CDR3 has 15 residues. The V segment lost 3 bases and the J segment 2 bases; nucleotides outside the gene matches: 4. The CDR3 spells CAWSAGTGAYNEQFF. In nucleotides, the CDR3 is TGTGCCTGGAGCGCCGGGACAGGGGCCTACAATGAGCAGTTCTTC.

J is TRBJ2-1 and V is TRBV13; D gene unclear. Germline CDR1 and CDR2: PRHDT and FYEKMQ (reference sequence). The CDR3 sequence is 16 residues long. With 1 base removed from V and 5 bases from J, the gap between germline ends came to 15 bases. The CDR3 loop is CASSLVGGPGHNEQFF. The CDR3, as DNA: TGTGCCAGCAGCTTAGTTGGTGGTCCGGGCCACAATGAGCAGTTCTTC.

The chain carries TRBV7-2 and TRBJ1-6; D unclear. The CDR3 is made up of 16 amino acids. The germline V gene encodes CDR1 SGHTA and CDR2 FQGNSA. Trimming pared 5 bases from V and 2 bases from J, leaving 13 bases between. The CDR3 is CASSLEGGAYNSPLHF. In DNA, the CDR3 is TGTGCCAGCAGCCTAGAGGGCGGTGCCTATAATTCACCCCTCCACTTT.

The chain uses TRBV11-2 and TRBJ1-3; D remains unclear. Trimming stripped 8 bases from V and 0 bases from J, with 11 bases between. CDR1 and CDR2 (germline): SGHAT, FQNNGV. The CDR3 spans 14 residues. The CDR3 here is CASATGFSGNTIYF. The CDR3 DNA is TGTGCCAGCGCAACGGGGTTCTCTGGAAACACCATATATTTT.

The chain links TRBV19 to TRBJ2-6; D gene ambiguous. V was trimmed by 7 bases and J by 0 bases, leaving 7 bases between them. Germline V CDR1 and CDR2: LNHDA, SQIVND (reference sequence). The CDR3 extends over 14 amino acids. This chain's CDR3 is CASMSSSGANVLTF. CDR3 coding DNA: TGTGCCAGTATGAGCTCCTCTGGGGCCAACGTCCTGACTTTC.

The J gene is TRBJ2-1, the V gene TRBV7-8, with a weak D call TRBD2 (6 bases). The V end was cut by 5 bases, the J end by 0 bases, with 17 bases between. CDR1 is SGHVS, CDR2 FQNEAQ, per germline. This CDR3 comprises 17 residues. DNA for the CDR3: TGTGCCAGCAGCCCAGCGAGCGGGTTTAGCTCCTACAATGAGCAGTTCTTC. Amino acid sequence: CASSPASGFSSYNEQFF.

V usage is TRBV29-1 and J usage is TRBJ2-1; 8 bases align to TRBD2. The CDR3 has 14 residues. The trim removed 3 bases at V and 9 bases at J, leaving 10 bases unmatched. Germline CDR1 and CDR2: SQVTM and ANQGSEA. The CDR3 loop reads CSVEGLGARGEQFF. The CDR3 bases are TGCAGCGTTGAGGGACTAGGGGCTCGGGGTGAGCAGTTCTTC.

This sequence joins TRBV2 and TRBJ1-4; 10 bases map to TRBD1. The CDR3 length is 14 residues. Germline V gene data show CDR1 as SNHLY and CDR2 as FYNNEI. Germline trimming cut 6 bases from V and 3 bases from J; bases unmatched to any gene: 1. CDR3 protein: CASRGTGANEKLFF. The DNA of the CDR3 is TGTGCCAGCAGAGGGACAGGGGCTAATGAAAAACTGTTTTTT.

This chain joins TRBV4-2 and TRBJ1-5; D gene unclear. This CDR3 region has 13 residues. The germline V gene encodes CDR1 LGHNA and CDR2 YNFKEQ. With 0 bases removed from V and 4 bases from J, the gap between germline ends came to 4 bases. DNA for the CDR3: TGTGCCAGCAGCCAAGACGAGAATCAGCCCCAGCATTTT. Translated, it gives CASSQDENQPQHF.

The V call is TRBV19, the J call TRBJ2-1; 8 bases map to TRBD2. The CDR3 is 16 residues long. The trim removed 1 base at V and 5 bases at J, leaving 7 bases unmatched. Germline assignment: CDR1 LNHDA and CDR2 SQIVND (reference sequence). The CDR3 DNA is TGTGCCAGTAGTATAGGGACTAGCATAATCCACAATGAGCAGTTCTTC. Translated, it gives CASSIGTSIIHNEQFF.

This chain links TRBV5-1 with TRBJ2-1; TRBD1 aligns across 9 bases. In germline, CDR1 is SGHRS, CDR2 YFSETQ. This CDR3 is built from 16 residues. The J segment lost 5 bases and the V segment lost 3 bases, leaving 9 bases of the junction unmatched. The CDR3, as DNA: TGCGCCAGCAGCTGGCAACAGGGGGCGCGGCACAATGAGCAGTTCTTC. Translating it yields CASSWQQGARHNEQFF.

This chain links TRBV6-1 with TRBJ2-7; TRBD1 matches 8 bases. Germline lookup yields CDR1 MNHNS and CDR2 SASEGT. Germline trimming cut 4 bases from V and 6 bases from J; bases unmatched to any gene: 8. The CDR3 runs 14 residues. The DNA of the CDR3 is TGTGCCAGCAGTGTGGGACAGGTTTATTTCGAGCAGTACTTC. As protein: CASSVGQVYFEQYF.

This chain joins TRBV2 and TRBJ1-2, with D tentatively TRBD1 (5 bases). The CDR3 covers 12 residues. V lost 8 bases and J lost 3, with 10 bases in between. Per the germline V gene, CDR1 is SNHLY and CDR2 is FYNNEI. CDR3 residues: CASAGEDYGYTF. As DNA, the CDR3 is TGTGCCAGCGCGGGGGAGGACTATGGCTACACCTTC.

The CDR3 spells CASSLRTPNEKLFF. CDR3 coding DNA: TGTGCCAGCAGCCTCCGGACTCCTAATGAAAAACTGTTTTTT. This sequence joins TRBV13 and TRBJ1-4, with D unresolved. Germline loops: CDR1 PRHDT, CDR2 FYEKMQ (reference sequence). V lost 5 bases and J 3 bases, leaving 10 bases between the germline ends. The CDR3 runs to 14 residues. The variable domain in full, with the rest retrieved from reference TRBV13 and TRBJ1-4, is AAGVIQSPRHLIKEKRETATLKCYPIPRHDTVYWYQQGPGQDPQFLISFYEKMQSDKGSIPDRFSAQQFSDYHSELNMSSLELGDSALYFCASSLRTPNEKLFFGSGTQLSVL.

The chain combines TRBV15 with TRBJ2-1, with 10 positions matching TRBD2. V trimming: 0 bases; J trimming: 6 bases; junction bases outside the gene matches: 20. The CDR3 is 21 amino acids. CDR1 LNHNV and CDR2 YYDKDF come from the germline V gene (reference sequence). The CDR3 DNA reads TGTGCCACCAGCAGAGATTCCGCACTAGCGGGAAGAATGGGGAGAAGCAATGAGCAGTTCTTC. Protein: CATSRDSALAGRMGRSNEQFF. The variable domain in full, with the rest retrieved from reference TRBV15 and TRBJ2-1, is DAMVIQNPRYQVTQFGKPVTLSCSQTLNHNVMYWYQQKSSQAPKLLFHYYDKDFNNEADTPDNFQSRRPNTSFCFLDIRSPGLGDTAMYLCATSRDSALAGRMGRSNEQFFGPGTRLTVL.

The V call is TRBV27, the J call TRBJ1-2, with 8 bases matching TRBD1. Germline assignment: CDR1 MNHEY and CDR2 SMNVEV (reference sequence). CDR3 length: 18 residues. V lost 3 bases, J lost 4 bases, and 16 bases stayed unmatched. This CDR3 is CASSFLLGQGPPGYGYTF. Here the CDR3 DNA reads TGTGCCAGCAGTTTCCTGCTCGGACAGGGCCCCCCCGGCTATGGCTACACCTTC.

About this clone: Other DNA sequences in this sample translate to the same CDR3. The chain recombines TRBV13 with TRBJ2-2, with TRBD2 identical over 9 bases. The CDR3 runs 14 residues. Looked up from germline, CDR1 is PRHDT and CDR2 is FYEKMQ (reference sequence). J lost 5 bases, V lost 2 bases, and 0 bases had no gene match. CDR3 nucleotides: TGTGCCAGCAGCTTACTAGCGGGAACCGGGGAGCTGTTTTTT. It specifies CASSLLAGTGELFF.

The chain couples TRBV29-1 to TRBJ2-1; D remains ambiguous. CDR1 is SQVTM, CDR2 ANQGSEA, per germline. Trimming left V 4 bases short and J 0 bases short, with 13 bases between. This CDR3 is built from 15 residues. CDR3 region: CSVVTTHFSYNEQFF. Here the CDR3 DNA reads TGCAGCGTTGTAACGACTCACTTCTCCTACAATGAGCAGTTCTTC.

This clone was picked up one time. The J gene is TRBJ1-2, the V gene TRBV7-9; maybe TRBD1 (5 bases). The germline gives CDR1 SEHNR, CDR2 FQNEAQ (reference sequence). V dropped 1 base and J dropped 8 bases, with 11 bases sitting between them. The CDR3 covers 13 residues. The CDR3 nucleotides read TGTGCCAGCAGCTTAGTAGGGGCCCACGGCTACACCTTC. It is translated as CASSLVGAHGYTF.